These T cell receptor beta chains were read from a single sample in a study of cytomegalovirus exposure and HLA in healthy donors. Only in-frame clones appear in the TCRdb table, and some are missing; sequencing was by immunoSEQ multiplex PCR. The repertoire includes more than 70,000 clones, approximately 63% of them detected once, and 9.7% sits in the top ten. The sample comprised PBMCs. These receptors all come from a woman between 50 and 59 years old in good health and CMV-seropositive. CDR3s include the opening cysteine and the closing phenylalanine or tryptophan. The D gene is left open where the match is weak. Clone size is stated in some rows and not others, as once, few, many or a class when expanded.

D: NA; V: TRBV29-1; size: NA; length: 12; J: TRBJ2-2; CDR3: CSVDGHAGELFF; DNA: TGCAGCGTCGACGGACACGCCGGGGAGCTGTTTTTT
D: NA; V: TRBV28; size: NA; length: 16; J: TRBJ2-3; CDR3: CASSFNFRTSWDTQYF; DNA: TGTGCCAGCAGTTTCAATTTTCGCACTAGCTGGGATACGCAGTATTTT
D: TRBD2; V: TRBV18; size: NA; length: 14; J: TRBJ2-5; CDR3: CASSLGLAQETQYF; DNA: TGTGCCAGCTCGTTAGGACTAGCACAAGAGACCCAGTACTTC
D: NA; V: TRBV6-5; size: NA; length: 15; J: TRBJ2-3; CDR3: CASSSPGGGTDTQYF; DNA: TGTGCCAGCAGTTCTCCCGGAGGGGGCACAGATACGCAGTATTTT
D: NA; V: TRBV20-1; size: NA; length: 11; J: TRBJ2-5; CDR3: CSASQSTSQYF; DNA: TGCAGTGCTAGCCAATCAACTTCCCAGTACTTC
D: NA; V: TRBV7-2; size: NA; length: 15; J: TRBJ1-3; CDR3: CASSLVAGGENTIYF; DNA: TGTGCCAGCAGCTTAGTGGCGGGGGGGGAAAACACCATATATTTT
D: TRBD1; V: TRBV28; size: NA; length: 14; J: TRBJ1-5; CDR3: CASRQGNSNQPQHF; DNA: TGTGCCAGTCGACAGGGGAATAGCAATCAGCCCCAGCATTTT
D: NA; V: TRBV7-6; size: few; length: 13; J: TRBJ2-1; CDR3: CASSRGSYNEQFF; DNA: TGTGCCAGCAGCCGCGGCTCCTACAATGAGCAGTTCTTC
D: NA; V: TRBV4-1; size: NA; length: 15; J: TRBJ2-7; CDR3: CASSLAQASSYEQYF; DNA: TGCGCCAGCAGCCTCGCACAGGCCTCTTCCTACGAGCAGTACTTC
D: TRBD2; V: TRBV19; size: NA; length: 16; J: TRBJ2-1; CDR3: CASTRRTSGRTNEQFF; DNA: TGTGCCAGTACCCGGAGGACTAGCGGGAGGACAAATGAGCAGTTCTTC
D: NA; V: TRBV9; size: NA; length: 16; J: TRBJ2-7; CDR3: CASSVDSRGYSYEQYF; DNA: TGTGCCAGCAGCGTAGATTCCAGGGGCTACTCCTACGAGCAGTACTTC
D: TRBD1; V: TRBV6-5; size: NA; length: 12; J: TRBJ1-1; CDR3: CASSQTGGSAFF; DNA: TGTGCCAGCAGCCAGACAGGGGGGTCTGCTTTCTTT
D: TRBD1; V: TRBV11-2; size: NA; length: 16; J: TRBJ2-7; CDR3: CASSLWVGGLTYEQYF; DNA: TGTGCCAGCAGCTTATGGGTAGGGGGCCTTACCTACGAGCAGTACTTC
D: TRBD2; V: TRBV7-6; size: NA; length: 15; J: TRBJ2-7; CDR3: CASSPGTNALDEQYF; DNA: TGTGCCAGCAGCCCAGGGACTAACGCCCTGGACGAGCAGTACTTC
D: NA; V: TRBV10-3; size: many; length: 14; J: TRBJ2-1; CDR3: CAIRFSEVYNEQFF; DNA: TGTGCCATCAGATTTAGCGAGGTTTACAATGAGCAGTTCTTC
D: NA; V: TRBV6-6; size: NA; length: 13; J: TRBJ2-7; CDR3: CATSGYSSYEQYF; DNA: TGTGCCACCAGCGGTTACTCTTCCTACGAGCAGTACTTC
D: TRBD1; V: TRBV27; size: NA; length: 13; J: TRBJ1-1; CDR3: CASSPSTGVGAFF; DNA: TGTGCCAGCAGTCCGTCCACAGGGGTCGGTGCTTTCTTT
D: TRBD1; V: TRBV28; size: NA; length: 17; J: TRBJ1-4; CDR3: CASSTPRHQGVSEKLFF; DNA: TGTGCCAGCAGTACCCCTCGGCATCAGGGGGTCAGTGAAAAACTGTTTTTT
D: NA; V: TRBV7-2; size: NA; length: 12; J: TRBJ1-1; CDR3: CASSLGSTEAFF; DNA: TGTGCCAGCAGCTTAGGGAGCACTGAAGCTTTCTTT
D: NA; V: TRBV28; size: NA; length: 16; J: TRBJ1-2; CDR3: CASTTVVGRAGYGYTF; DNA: TGTGCCAGCACCACCGTTGTAGGGCGGGCAGGCTATGGCTACACCTTC
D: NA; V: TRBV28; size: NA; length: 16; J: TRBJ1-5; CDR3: CASSSISGFSNQPQHF; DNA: TGTGCCAGCAGTTCTATTTCAGGGTTCAGCAATCAGCCCCAGCATTTT
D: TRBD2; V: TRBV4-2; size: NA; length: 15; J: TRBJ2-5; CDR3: CASSRGLAGEETQYF; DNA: TGTGCCAGCAGCCGAGGACTAGCGGGAGAAGAGACCCAGTACTTC
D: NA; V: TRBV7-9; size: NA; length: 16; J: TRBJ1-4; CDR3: CASSADRFSANEKLFF; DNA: TGTGCCAGCAGCGCTGACAGGTTTTCGGCTAATGAAAAACTGTTTTTT
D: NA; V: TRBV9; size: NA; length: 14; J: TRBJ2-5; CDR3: CASSVDRAQETQYF; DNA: TGTGCCAGCAGCGTAGACAGGGCACAAGAGACCCAGTACTTC
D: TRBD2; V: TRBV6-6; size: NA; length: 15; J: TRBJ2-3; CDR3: CASKLAGGRTDTQYF; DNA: TGTGCCAGCAAACTAGCGGGGGGGCGCACAGATACGCAGTATTTT
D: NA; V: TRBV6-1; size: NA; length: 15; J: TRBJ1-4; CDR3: CASSERGARNEKLFF; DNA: TGTGCCAGCAGTGAACGGGGGGCGCGTAATGAAAAACTGTTTTTT
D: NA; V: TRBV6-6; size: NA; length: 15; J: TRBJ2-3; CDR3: CASSYASASTDTQYF; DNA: TGTGCCAGCAGTTACGCCAGCGCGAGCACAGATACGCAGTATTTT
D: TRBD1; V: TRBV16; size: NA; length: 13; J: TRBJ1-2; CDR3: CASSRTGGYGYTF; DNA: TGTGCCAGCAGCCGGACAGGGGGCTATGGCTACACCTTC
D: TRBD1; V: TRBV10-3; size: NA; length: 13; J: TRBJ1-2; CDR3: CAISVRQGDGYTF; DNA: TGTGCCATCAGTGTTAGACAGGGGGATGGCTACACCTTC
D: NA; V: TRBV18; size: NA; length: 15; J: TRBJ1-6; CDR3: CASSPVAVYNSPLHF; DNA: TGTGCCAGCTCACCCGTGGCGGTCTATAATTCACCCCTCCACTTT